The present T cell receptor beta chain was sequenced within a study of blood T cell repertoires in COVID-19. Profiled with immunoSEQ multiplex PCR; TCRdb holds only in-frame clones, not every one. The sample yields 150,000 to 200,000 clones, under 85% seen once. Germline CDR1 SNHLY, CDR2 FYNNEI. After removal of 10 bases from V and 4 bases from J, the junction contained 10 bases not matched to a gene. The CDR3 covers 15 residues. The clonotype originates from a man aged 70-80 years who had recovered from COVID-19. The sample consisted of peripheral blood. The chain has TRBV2 and TRBJ1-5; 10 nucleotides line up with TRBD1. CDR3 sequence reads: CATSDRTGGNQPQHF. In DNA, the CDR3 is TGTGCCACCTCGGACCGGACAGGGGGAAATCAGCCCCAGCATTTT.